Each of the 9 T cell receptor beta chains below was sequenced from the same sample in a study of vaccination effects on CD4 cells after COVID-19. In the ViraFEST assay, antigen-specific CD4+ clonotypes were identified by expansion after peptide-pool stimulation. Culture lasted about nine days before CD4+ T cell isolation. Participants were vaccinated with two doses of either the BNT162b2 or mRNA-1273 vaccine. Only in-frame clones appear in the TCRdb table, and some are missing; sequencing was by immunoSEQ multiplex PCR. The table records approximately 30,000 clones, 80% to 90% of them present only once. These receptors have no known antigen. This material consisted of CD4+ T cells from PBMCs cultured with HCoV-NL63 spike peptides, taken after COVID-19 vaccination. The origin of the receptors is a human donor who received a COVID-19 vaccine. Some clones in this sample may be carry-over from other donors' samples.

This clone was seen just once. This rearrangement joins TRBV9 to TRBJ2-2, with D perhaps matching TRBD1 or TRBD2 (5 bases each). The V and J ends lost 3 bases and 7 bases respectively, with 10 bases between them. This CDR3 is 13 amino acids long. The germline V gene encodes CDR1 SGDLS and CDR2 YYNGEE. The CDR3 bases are TGTGCCAGCAGCGCCACTAGGGGCGGGGAGCTGTTTTTT. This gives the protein CASSATRGGELFF.

The CDR3 reads CASRVSGGTANYGYTF. CDR3 in DNA: TGTGCCAGCAGGGTTAGTGGGGGAACAGCTAACTATGGCTACACCTTC. The J gene is TRBJ1-2, the V gene TRBV28; a weak D match, TRBD1 (5 bases). Germline assignment: CDR1 MDHEN and CDR2 SYDVKM. The CDR3 has 16 residues. V lost 6 bases, J lost 0 bases, and 17 bases lay in between.

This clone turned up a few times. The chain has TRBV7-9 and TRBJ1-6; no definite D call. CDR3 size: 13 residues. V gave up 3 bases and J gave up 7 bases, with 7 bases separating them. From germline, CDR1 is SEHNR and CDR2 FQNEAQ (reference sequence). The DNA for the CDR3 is TGTGCCAGCAGCTTCCCGGGCAATTCACCCCTCCACTTT. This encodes CASSFPGNSPLHF. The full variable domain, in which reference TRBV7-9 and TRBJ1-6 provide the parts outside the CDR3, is DTGVSQNPRHKITKRGQNVTFRCDPISEHNRLYWYRQTLGQGPEFLTYFQNEAQLEKSRLLSDRFSAERPKGSFSTLEIQRTEQGDSAMYLCASSFPGNSPLHFGNGTRLTVT.

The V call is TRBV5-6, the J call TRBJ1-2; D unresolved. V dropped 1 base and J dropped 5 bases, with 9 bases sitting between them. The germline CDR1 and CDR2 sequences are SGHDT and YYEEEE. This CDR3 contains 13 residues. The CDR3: CASSLRTPYGYTF. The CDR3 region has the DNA TGTGCCAGCAGCTTGAGGACGCCGTATGGCTACACCTTC.

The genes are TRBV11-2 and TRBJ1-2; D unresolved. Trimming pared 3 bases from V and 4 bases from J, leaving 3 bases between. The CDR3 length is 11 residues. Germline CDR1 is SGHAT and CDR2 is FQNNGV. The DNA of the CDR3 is TGTGCCAGCAGCTTCGGCTATGGCTACACCTTC. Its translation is CASSFGYGYTF.

The CDR3 loop reads CASSLWGSGNTIYF. DNA for the CDR3: TGTGCCAGCAGCTTATGGGGTTCTGGAAACACCATATATTTT. The chain carries TRBV7-2 and TRBJ1-3; D ambiguous. There are 14 residues in the CDR3. Trimming pared 2 bases from V and 1 base from J, leaving 6 bases between. Germline-derived CDR1 and CDR2 are SGHTA and FQGNSA.

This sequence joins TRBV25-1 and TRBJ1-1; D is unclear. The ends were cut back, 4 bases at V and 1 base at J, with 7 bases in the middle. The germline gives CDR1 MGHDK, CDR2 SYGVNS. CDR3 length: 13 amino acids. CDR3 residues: CASSVLENTEAFF. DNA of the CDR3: TGTGCCAGCAGTGTCTTAGAGAACACTGAAGCTTTCTTT.

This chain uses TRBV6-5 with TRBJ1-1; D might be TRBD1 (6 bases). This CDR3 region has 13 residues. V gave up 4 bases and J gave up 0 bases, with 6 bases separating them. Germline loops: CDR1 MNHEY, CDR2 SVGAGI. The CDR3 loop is CASSSGVNTEAFF. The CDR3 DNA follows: TGTGCCAGCAGTTCAGGGGTGAACACTGAAGCTTTCTTT.

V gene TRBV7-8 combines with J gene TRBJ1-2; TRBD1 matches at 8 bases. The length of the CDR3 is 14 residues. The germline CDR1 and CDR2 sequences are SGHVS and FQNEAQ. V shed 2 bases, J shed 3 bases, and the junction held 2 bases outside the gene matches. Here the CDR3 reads CASSLTTGDYGYTF. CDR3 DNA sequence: TGTGCCAGCAGCTTAACGACAGGGGACTATGGCTACACCTTC.